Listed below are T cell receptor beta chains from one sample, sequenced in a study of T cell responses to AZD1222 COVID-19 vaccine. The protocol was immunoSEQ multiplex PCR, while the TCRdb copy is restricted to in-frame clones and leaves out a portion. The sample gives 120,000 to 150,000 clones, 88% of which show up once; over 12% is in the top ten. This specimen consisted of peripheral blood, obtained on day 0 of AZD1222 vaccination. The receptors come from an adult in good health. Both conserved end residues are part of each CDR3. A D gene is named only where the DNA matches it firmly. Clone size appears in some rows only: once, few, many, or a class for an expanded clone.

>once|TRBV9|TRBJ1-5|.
TGTGCCAGCAGCGTAGCTGACCTTAGCAATCAGCCCCAGCATTTT
CASSVADLSNQPQHF
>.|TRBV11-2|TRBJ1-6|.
TGTGCCAGCAGCGGCCGACAGGAGGGGAATTCACCCCTCCACTTT
CASSGRQEGNSPLHF
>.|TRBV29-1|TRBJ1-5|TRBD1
TGCAGCGTTGAGACAGGGGACGGGGGCAATCAGCCCCAGCATTTT
CSVETGDGGNQPQHF
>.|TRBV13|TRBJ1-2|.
TGTGCCAGCAGCATCCCGGCAGGGGAACTAGACTATGGCTACACCTTC
CASSIPAGELDYGYTF
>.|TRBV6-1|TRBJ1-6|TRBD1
TGTGCCAGCAGCCGACCGGGACAGGGGAATTCACCCCTCCACTTT
CASSRPGQGNSPLHF
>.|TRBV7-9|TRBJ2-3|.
TGTGCCAGCAGCTTAGTCACTACATGGCAGTATTTT
CASSLVTTWQYF
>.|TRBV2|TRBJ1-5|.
TGTGCCAGCAGGAGACAGATAGAAAATCAGCCCCAGCATTTT
CASRRQIENQPQHF
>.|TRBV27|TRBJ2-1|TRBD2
TGTGCCAGCAGGCACTTCCTAGCGGGGGGGCCGAATGAGCAGTTCTTC
CASRHFLAGGPNEQFF
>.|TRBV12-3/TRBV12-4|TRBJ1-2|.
TGTGCCAGCAGTCCGGACCTTGGCTATGGCTACACCTTC
CASSPDLGYGYTF
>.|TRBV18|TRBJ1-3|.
TGTGCCAGCTCACCACGTGGGATCGGAAACACCATATATTTT
CASSPRGIGNTIYF
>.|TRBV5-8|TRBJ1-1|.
TGTGCCAGCAGGGATCCCGGGCTGAACACTGAAGCTTTCTTT
CASRDPGLNTEAFF
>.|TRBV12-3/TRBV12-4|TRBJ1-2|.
TGTGCCAGCAGTTTTCAGGGCGGTTATGGCTACACCTTC
CASSFQGGYGYTF
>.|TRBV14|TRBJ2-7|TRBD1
TGTGCCAGCAGCCAAGAACAGGGGAGCTACGAGCAGTACTTC
CASSQEQGSYEQYF
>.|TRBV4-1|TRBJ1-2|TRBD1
TGCGCCAGCAGCACCTCCCCTCAGGGGGTAGACTATGGCTACACCTTC
CASSTSPQGVDYGYTF
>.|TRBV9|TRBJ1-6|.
TGTGCCAGCAGCGTACAGGGCAGCCTCGGAAATTCACCCCTCCACTTT
CASSVQGSLGNSPLHF
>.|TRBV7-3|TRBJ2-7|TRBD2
TGTGCCAGCAGCTTACTAGCGGGGTACGAGCAGTACTTC
CASSLLAGYEQYF